A single sample gave rise to the 5 T cell receptor beta chains below, sequenced in a study of T cell responses to AZD1222 COVID-19 vaccine. Using immunoSEQ multiplex PCR, the repertoire was profiled, and TCRdb retains in-frame clones only, with some absent. The sample contains about 120,000 clones, roughly 90% of which appear only once. Here the sequenced sample was peripheral blood, taken on day 0 of AZD1222 vaccination. These TCRs come from an adult in good health.

V is TRBV4-3 and J is TRBJ2-1; D might be TRBD1 (5 bases). This CDR3 spans 14 amino acids. Per the germline V gene, CDR1 is LGHNA and CDR2 is YSLEER. V was trimmed by 4 bases and J by 8 bases, leaving 15 bases between them. CDR3 nucleotide sequence: TGCGCCAGCAGCCTAGGGGCGAGAGGCGATGAGCAGTTCTTC. Residues: CASSLGARGDEQFF.

The chain links TRBV7-3 to TRBJ2-5; 9 bases fit TRBD2. This CDR3 is 14 amino acids long. J gave up 4 bases and V 1 base, and 1 base lay outside the gene matches. Germline CDR1 SGHTA, CDR2 FQGTGA. CDR3 bases: TGTGCCAGCAGCTTAAGCGGGGGGGCAGAGACCCAGTACTTC. This codes for CASSLSGGAETQYF.

CDR3: CASSISLNYGYTF. DNA for the CDR3: TGTGCCAGCAGCATTAGCCTTAACTATGGCTACACCTTC. The chain has TRBV11-2 and TRBJ1-2; unclear D gene. The germline V gene encodes CDR1 SGHAT and CDR2 FQNNGV. The CDR3 length is 13 residues. The V end was cut by 5 bases, the J end by 1 base, with 8 bases between.

This clone was seen a single time. This chain uses TRBV18 with TRBJ2-5; D uncertain. The CDR3 consists of 13 residues. Germline values: CDR1 KGHSH, CDR2 LQKENI. The V end was cut by 1 base, the J end by 3 bases, with 6 bases between. The CDR3, as DNA: TGTGCCAGCTCACCACTTTTCGAAGAGACCCAGTACTTC. This translates into CASSPLFEETQYF.

The chain joins TRBV19 to TRBJ1-2, with D uncertain. The germline V gene encodes CDR1 LNHDA and CDR2 SQIVND (reference sequence). Trimming left V 3 bases short and J 5 bases short, with 19 bases between. The CDR3 is 16 amino acids. The CDR3 is CASSIDRGREVYGYTF. For the CDR3, the DNA is TGTGCCAGTAGTATCGACCGCGGGCGAGAGGTGTATGGCTACACCTTC.